This T cell receptor beta chain is from a study of blood T cell repertoires in COVID-19 (dated by TCRdb to 2020 to 2022). At the level of the whole study: Samples from collaborators originated in the United States, Italy and Spain and spanned both the acute and convalescent phases of COVID-19. The prospective study material was composed of cDNA or gDNA derived from T cells, B-cell-depleted T cells, or PBMCs. The dataset comprised deeply sampled blood TCRbeta repertoires from subjects exposed to, actively infected with, or recovered from COVID-19. The sample metadata nearly always contained a de-identified subject ID, COVID-19 status, age in years and sex. The repertoires were released in a freely available public database intended as a resource for research on the immune response to SARS-CoV-2. Samples came from the ongoing ImmuneRACE study (first 160 participants) plus 1,254 subjects from 6 global collaborators. Where HLA class I and class II types were available, the types were taken from metadata supplied by the sample provider, not from assay-based typing.

To note about this clone: The specificity of this receptor is unknown. No quality values exist for individual bases; no much larger clone is one base distant.

The germline V gene (reference sequence) supplies CDR1 LNHDA and CDR2 SQIVND. The CDR3 numbers 14 residues from cysteine through phenylalanine. Only the CDR3 region is kept as DNA, spanning 42 bases read in frame from base 1. For this chain, trimming is 3 bases at the V end and 4 bases at the J end, and the number of junction bases without a gene match is 4. The immunoSEQ Assay, a bias-controlled multiplex PCR, was used to amplify TCRbeta CDR3 regions from genomic DNA. As for the original processing: The number of nucleated cells in each sample was estimated by amplification of reference gene primers within the assay. To quantify the absolute abundance of each unique TCRbeta CDR3 rearrangement, sequence reads were collapsed and filtered. Productive Simpson clonality was computed per sample as the square root of Simpson's diversity index over productive rearrangements. Sourced from immuneACCESS, this table was stored by TCRdb with only in-frame sequences that have V and J called. A share of the clones is absent; for the studies checked, an unresolved V gene accounts for under half, and the remainder has no known explanation. Clone size and the V and J calls come from that table; the DNA yielded D and trimming. The sample table records roughly 120,000 clones; 65% to 90% of these occur just once. 11% of the sample is held by the ten biggest clonotypes.

Whole blood was collected in K2EDTA tubes by collaborating institutions according to the institutions' own protocols. Collaborator samples were shipped for TCRbeta analysis as frozen whole blood, isolated PBMCs, or DNA extracted from either sample type. On the study overall, not on this receptor specifically: How much clinical and demographic metadata was included differed by source and by participant, and the metadata was provided uncurated.

This clonotype was sampled from an older man with acute or convalescent COVID-19. The rearranged chain carries TRBV19 and TRBJ2-5, with 8 bases matching TRBD1. Sequencing was performed on peripheral blood. The sequenced DNA is TGTGCCAGTAGTATTTCCGACAGGGGAGAGACCCAGTACTTC. Translated, this gives CASSISDRGETQYF.